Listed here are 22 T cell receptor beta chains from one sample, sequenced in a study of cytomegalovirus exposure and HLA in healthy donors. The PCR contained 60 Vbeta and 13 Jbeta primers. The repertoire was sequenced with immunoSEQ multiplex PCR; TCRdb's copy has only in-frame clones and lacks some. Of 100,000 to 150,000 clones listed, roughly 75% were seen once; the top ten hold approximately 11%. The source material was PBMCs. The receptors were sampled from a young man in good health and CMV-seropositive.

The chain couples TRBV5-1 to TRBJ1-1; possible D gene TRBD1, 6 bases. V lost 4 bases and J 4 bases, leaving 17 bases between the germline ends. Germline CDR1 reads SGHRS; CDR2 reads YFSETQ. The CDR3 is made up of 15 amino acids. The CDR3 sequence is CASSGRMGASTEAFF. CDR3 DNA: TGCGCCAGCAGCGGGCGGATGGGGGCGAGCACTGAAGCTTTCTTT.

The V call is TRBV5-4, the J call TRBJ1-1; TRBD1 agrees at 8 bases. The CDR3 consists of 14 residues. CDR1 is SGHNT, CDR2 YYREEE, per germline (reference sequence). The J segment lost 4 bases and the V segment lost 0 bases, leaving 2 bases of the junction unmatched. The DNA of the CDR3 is TGTGCCAGCAGCTTGGACAGGGGGAGCACTGAAGCTTTCTTT. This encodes CASSLDRGSTEAFF.

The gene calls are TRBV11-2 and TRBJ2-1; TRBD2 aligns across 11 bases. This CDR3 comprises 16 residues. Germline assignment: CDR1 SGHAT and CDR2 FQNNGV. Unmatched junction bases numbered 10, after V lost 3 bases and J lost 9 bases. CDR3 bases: TGTGCCAGCAGCTTTGGGGCTAGCGGGAGGCCCACTGAGCAGTTCTTC. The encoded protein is CASSFGASGRPTEQFF. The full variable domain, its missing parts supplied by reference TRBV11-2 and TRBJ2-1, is EAGVAQSPRYKIIEKRQSVAFWCNPISGHATLYWYQQILGQGPKLLIQFQNNGVVDDSQLPKDRFSAERLKGVDSTLKIQPAKLEDSAVYLCASSFGASGRPTEQFFGPGTRLTVL.

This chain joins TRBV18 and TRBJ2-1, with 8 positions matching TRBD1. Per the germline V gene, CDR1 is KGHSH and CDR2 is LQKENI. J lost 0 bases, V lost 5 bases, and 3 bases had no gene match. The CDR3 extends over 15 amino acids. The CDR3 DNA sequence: TGTGCCAGCTCAGGACAGGGAAGCTCCTACAATGAGCAGTTCTTC. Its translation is CASSGQGSSYNEQFF.

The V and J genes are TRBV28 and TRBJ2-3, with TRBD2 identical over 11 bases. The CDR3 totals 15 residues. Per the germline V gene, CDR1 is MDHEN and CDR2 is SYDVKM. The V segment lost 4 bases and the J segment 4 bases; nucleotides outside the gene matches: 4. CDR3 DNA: TGTGCCAGCAGTTCCGGGACTAGCGGCTCAGATACGCAGTATTTT. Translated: CASSSGTSGSDTQYF.

The CDR3 DNA reads TGTGCCCCTACAACCTCATTGGAGCGGCCATACCAAGAGACCCAGTACTTC. This translates into CAPTTSLERPYQETQYF. This chain links TRBV21-1 with TRBJ2-5; the table names TRBD2, a call not compared with the DNA. TRBV21-1 is annotated as a pseudogene. The CDR3 loop spans 17 amino acids.

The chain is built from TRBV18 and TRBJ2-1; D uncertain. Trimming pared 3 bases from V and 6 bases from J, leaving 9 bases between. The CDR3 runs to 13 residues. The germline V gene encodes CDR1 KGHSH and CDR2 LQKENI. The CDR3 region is CASSPLERNEQFF. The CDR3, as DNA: TGTGCCAGCTCACCCTTGGAGCGCAATGAGCAGTTCTTC.

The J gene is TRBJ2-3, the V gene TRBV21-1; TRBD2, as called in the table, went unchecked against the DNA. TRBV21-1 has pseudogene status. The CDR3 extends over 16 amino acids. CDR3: CASSNGLGSSTDTQYF. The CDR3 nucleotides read TGTGCCAGCAGCAATGGACTAGGGTCTAGCACAGATACGCAGTATTTT.

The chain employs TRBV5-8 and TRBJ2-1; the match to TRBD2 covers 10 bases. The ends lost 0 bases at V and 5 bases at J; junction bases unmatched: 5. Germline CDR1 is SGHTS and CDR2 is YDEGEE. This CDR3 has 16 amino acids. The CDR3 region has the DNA TGTGCCAGCAGCTTGGGTACTAGCGGGAATAACAATGAGCAGTTCTTC. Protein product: CASSLGTSGNNNEQFF.

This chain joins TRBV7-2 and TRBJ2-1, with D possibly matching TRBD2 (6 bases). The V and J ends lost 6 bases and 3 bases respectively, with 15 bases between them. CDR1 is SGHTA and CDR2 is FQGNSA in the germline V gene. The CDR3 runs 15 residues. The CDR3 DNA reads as TGTGCCAGCAGTCTTCCGGGAGCAGGCTACAATGAGCAGTTCTTC. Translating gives CASSLPGAGYNEQFF.

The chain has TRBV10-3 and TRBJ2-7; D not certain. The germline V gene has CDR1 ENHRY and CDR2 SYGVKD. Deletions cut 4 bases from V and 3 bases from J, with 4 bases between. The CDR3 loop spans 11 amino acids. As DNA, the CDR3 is TGTGCCATCAGTGCCCGCTACGAGCAGTACTTC. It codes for CAISARYEQYF.

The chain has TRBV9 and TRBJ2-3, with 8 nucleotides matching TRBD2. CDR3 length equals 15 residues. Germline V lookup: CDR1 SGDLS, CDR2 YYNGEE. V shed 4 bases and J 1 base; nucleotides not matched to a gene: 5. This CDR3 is CASSLSGRGTDTQYF. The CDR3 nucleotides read TGTGCCAGCAGCCTCTCCGGGAGGGGCACAGATACGCAGTATTTT.

CDR3 DNA sequence: TGTGCCAGCAGCTTAGTCCATGGACTGAGCTCTGGAAACACCATATATTTT. It yields the protein CASSLVHGLSSGNTIYF. This chain links TRBV7-2 with TRBJ1-3; no clear D. Trimming removed 1 base from V and 0 bases from J, with 13 bases in between. The CDR3 length is 17 residues. Germline loops: CDR1 SGHTA, CDR2 FQGNSA. The full variable domain, with the rest looked up from reference TRBV7-2 and TRBJ1-3, is GAGVSQSPSNKVTEKGKDVELRCDPISGHTALYWYRQSLGQGLEFLIYFQGNSAPDKSGLPSDRFSAERTGGSVSTLTIQRTQQEDSAVYLCASSLVHGLSSGNTIYFGEGSWLTVV.

In nucleotides, the CDR3 is TGTGCCAGCTCCCGCGGACTAGCGGGAGGTGATACGCAGTATTTT. This codes for CASSRGLAGGDTQYF. V is TRBV18 and J is TRBJ2-3, with TRBD2 matching over 14 bases. The germline V gene has CDR1 KGHSH and CDR2 LQKENI. With V trimmed by 6 bases and J by 6 bases, 5 bases remained unmatched. This CDR3 comprises 15 residues.

The CDR3 coding sequence is TGTGCCAGCAGCTTCTACAGGACAGGGGCCAAAAACATTCAGTACTTC. Its translation: CASSFYRTGAKNIQYF. J is TRBJ2-4 and V is TRBV7-8; 8 bases are a match to TRBD1. V shed 3 bases and J 1 base; nucleotides not matched to a gene: 5. This CDR3 is 16 amino acids long. Per germline, CDR1 SGHVS and CDR2 FQNEAQ.

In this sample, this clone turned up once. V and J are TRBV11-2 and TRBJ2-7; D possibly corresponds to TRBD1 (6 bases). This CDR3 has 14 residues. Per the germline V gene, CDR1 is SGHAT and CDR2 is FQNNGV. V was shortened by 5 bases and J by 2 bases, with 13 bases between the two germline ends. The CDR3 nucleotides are TGTGCCAGCAGCAAACTCACAGGGACCTACGAGCAGTACTTC. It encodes CASSKLTGTYEQYF.

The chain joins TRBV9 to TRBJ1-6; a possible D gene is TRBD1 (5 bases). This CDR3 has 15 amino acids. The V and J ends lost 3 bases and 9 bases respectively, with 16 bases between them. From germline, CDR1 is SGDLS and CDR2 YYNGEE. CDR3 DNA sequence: TGTGCCAGCAGCGCCCAGGGCCCCGTGAGTTCACCCCTCCACTTT. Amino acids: CASSAQGPVSSPLHF.

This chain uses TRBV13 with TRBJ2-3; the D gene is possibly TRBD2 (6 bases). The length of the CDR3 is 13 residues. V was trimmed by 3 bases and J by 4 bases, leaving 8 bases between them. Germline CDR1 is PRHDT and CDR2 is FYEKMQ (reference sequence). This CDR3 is CASSLEGSDTQYF. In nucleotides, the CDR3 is TGTGCCAGCAGCTTGGAGGGTTCAGATACGCAGTATTTT.

This CDR3 is CASSASQGFPYEQYF. For the CDR3, the DNA is TGTGCCAGCAGTGCTTCCCAGGGGTTTCCCTACGAGCAGTACTTC. The chain recombines TRBV6-5 with TRBJ2-7, with a weak D call TRBD1 (6 bases). CDR1 MNHEY and CDR2 SVGAGI come from the germline V gene. V was cut by 5 bases and J by 2 bases, with 16 bases left in between. The CDR3 extends over 15 amino acids.

DNA of the CDR3: TGTGCCAGCACAACAGGGCTAAATCAGCCCCAGCATTTT. Translated, it gives CASTTGLNQPQHF. The V gene is TRBV27, the J gene TRBJ1-5; D possibly corresponds to TRBD1 (6 bases). The germline V gene has CDR1 MNHEY and CDR2 SMNVEV (reference sequence). With 7 bases removed from V and 4 bases from J, the gap between germline ends came to 11 bases. This CDR3 contains 13 residues.

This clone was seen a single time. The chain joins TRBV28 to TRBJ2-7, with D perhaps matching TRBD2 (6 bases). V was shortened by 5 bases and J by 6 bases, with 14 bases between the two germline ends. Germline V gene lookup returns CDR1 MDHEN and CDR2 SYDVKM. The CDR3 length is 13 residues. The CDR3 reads CASSEPGLREQYF. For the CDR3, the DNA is TGTGCCAGCAGTGAACCGGGACTCCGCGAGCAGTACTTC.

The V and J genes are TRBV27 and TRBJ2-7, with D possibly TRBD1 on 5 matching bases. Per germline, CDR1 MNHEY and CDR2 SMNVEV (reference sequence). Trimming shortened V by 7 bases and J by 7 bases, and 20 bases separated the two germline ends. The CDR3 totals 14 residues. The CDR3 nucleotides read TGTGCCAGCACCCCGGTGGCAGGGTTGCGGGAGCAGTACTTC. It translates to CASTPVAGLREQYF.